This T cell receptor beta chain came from a study of T cells in Graves' hyperthyroidism and ophthalmopathy (dated by TCRdb to between 2017 and 2020). Turning to the overall study: Peripheral blood was collected at initial diagnosis, before any treatment. Following sampling, methimazole starting at 30 mg daily was given to hyperthyroidism patients, and high-dose intravenous methylprednisolone was given to ophthalmopathy patients. In several Graves' hyperthyroidism patients, the study also compared T-cell repertoires from thyroid tissue with T-cell repertoires from blood. To identify TCR V-J signatures that set the groups apart, the researchers used a discovery cohort of about a hundred patients, made up of under 50 with Graves' ophthalmopathy and around 58 with stable Graves' hyperthyroidism. For training and testing, the 100 or so patients in the discovery cohort were randomly divided in a 7:3 ratio. TCR Vbeta CDR3 sequencing of around 130 peripheral blood samples (approximately 44 ophthalmopathy, some 75 hyperthyroidism and approximately 17 progressor patients) is reported in the paper. An independent validation cohort of under 20 hyperthyroidism patients and 17 patients who later progressed to ophthalmopathy tested prospective prediction of ophthalmopathy.

Amplification of TCR beta CDR3 regions was carried out from RNA transcripts. A first-round RT-PCR of the TCR CDR3 used the HTBI primer set with the Qiagen OneStep RT-PCR kit. Libraries were constructed in a second round of multiplex PCR, after which size selection and purification were performed. Sequencing of the libraries was done on an Illumina HiSeq2000 using paired-end 100 bp reads. The original methods were these. Raw data were processed with SOAPnuke, discarding reads with adapters, uncalled bases, mean Phred below 15, or no exact constant-primer or identifier match. COPE v1.2.5 was used to merge high-quality paired reads, and clonotypes were defined as unique nucleotide sequences. Clonotypes were aligned to IMGT TRBV, TRBD and TRBJ reference segments using MiTCR v1.1. Analysis was restricted to V-J combinations with a frequency above 0.0001, which covered about 99% of repertoires. A TCS score was defined as the ratio between F50 (clonal expansion) and ExV (chaos), using BLOSUM62-based TCRdist between CDR3 peptides within each V-J. Welch's t-statistics and random forest reduced fewer than 600 V-J features to 13, which were used in a naive Bayes classifier (R e1071). TCRdb redid the processing of the public reads, applying fastp at Q25 and MiXCR, and retained in-frame beta chains. Rows are combined by CDR3 protein, so each entry shows the most common genes and DNA. The V and J calls, along with clone size, are taken from TCRdb and not from the paper's own processing. Recorded for this sample are hundreds of thousands of distinct CDR3 sequences; around 14% of them occurred a single time. The ten largest clones take up 20% to 25% of the sample.

This clonotype occurred a few times. The specificity of this receptor is unknown. Base qualities are missing; no much larger clone stands one base away. Summary of the overall study and its limitations: Sample size was not statistically predetermined, and blinding of investigators to group allocation was not performed. In validation, the model predicted progression to ophthalmopathy with approximately 71% sensitivity and approximately 72% specificity, a median of about 6.7 months before onset. In cross-validation, a model built on a 13 V-J signature told ophthalmopathy apart from stable hyperthyroidism with about 90% sensitivity and around 81% specificity, and in testing the same model reached 80%/75%. Blood samples also contained most of the expanded thyroid clonotypes (frequency above 0.001), which suggests that blood repertoires may reflect thyroid immune responses.

For CDR1 and CDR2, the germline V gene (reference sequence) lists MNHEY and SMNVEV. V loses 5 bases of germline sequence and J loses 2 bases, and the interval between the two ends is 20 bases. From cysteine to phenylalanine, the CDR3 is 17 amino acids long. Only the CDR3 DNA stays, 51 bases, in frame from base 1. Stable Graves' hyperthyroidism was defined as the absence of progression to ophthalmopathy over 18 months of follow-up. Hyperthyroidism patients were newly diagnosed, with disease duration under 2 months, and aged 18 to 65 years. Patients with uncontrolled infections, other autoimmune diseases, pregnancy or lactation were excluded. Diagnoses were established on the basis of clinical symptoms, serum thyroxine and TRAb, thyroid ultrasound, and orbital computed tomography. Ficoll-Paque density gradient centrifugation was used to isolate PBMCs from around 10 ml of fresh peripheral blood. Total RNA was extracted with Trizol reagent, and quality was checked on an Agilent 2100 Bioanalyzer.

The rearrangement joined TRBV27 to TRBJ2-3; tentative D gene TRBD2, with 5 bases matching. The sample was blood. The clonotype comes from a woman aged 25 to 39 with Graves' hyperthyroidism. CDR3 protein: CASSLIIPSRSTDTQYF. DNA sequence: TGTGCCAGCAGTCTAATAATACCTAGCAGGTCCACAGATACGCAGTATTTT.